The sequence of this TCR beta chain was determined in a study of CD8+ T cells in alopecia areata. Study details: Severity scores in treated patients reflected the percentage of scalp affected.

The CDR3 has 14 residues. CDR1 is MNHNS, CDR2 SASEGT, per germline. V lost 7 bases and J lost 3, with 13 bases in between. RNA was extracted and reverse transcribed into cDNA as the sequencing template. The assay was immunoSEQ multiplex PCR, and TCRdb's table has in-frame clones only and misses some. Here the sample spans more than 200,000 clones, over 40% being singletons. This clone appeared once. Indicated treatment: oral pan-JAK inhibitor, 5-10 mg twice daily. This chain connects TRBV6-1 to TRBJ2-4, with a weak D call TRBD2 (6 bases). The receptor comes from a human donor with alopecia areata. The sequencing here drew on CD4+ T cells sorted from blood, taken around week 36, from a patient treated with tofacitinib. The CDR3 here is CASTTGVGKNIQYF. The CDR3 region has the DNA TGTGCCAGCACGACGGGAGTCGGCAAAAACATTCAGTACTTC.